This note documents a single T cell receptor beta chain sequence. Its specific antigen is unknown. This may be a read error: a much more frequent sequence differs by one nucleotide. This record belongs to a study of breast tumors, draining lymph nodes, adjacent tissues (TCRdb year 2016). About the study as a whole: TCR beta repertoires were compared across tumor, adjacent nontumor tissue and axillary lymph nodes obtained from breast cancer patients. The study was designed to assess the relationships and possible T-cell exchange between tumor, surrounding tissue and draining lymph node repertoires in human breast cancer.

What the study reported, not specific to this receptor: In luminal-like breast cancer, tumor and nontumor tissue repertoires resembled each other significantly more than in basal-like breast cancer. T-cell repertoire diversity in tumors was found to be lower than in lymph nodes but higher than in nontumor tissue, and preferential V and J gene usage was observed. A scenario in which most tumor T cells derive from the lymph node and then expand within tumor tissue was judged to be consistent with the data. The conclusion that tumor T cells originate in lymph nodes was presented as consistent with a hypothesis rather than as directly demonstrated.

The lymph node samples were taken from the axillary draining lymph nodes of breast cancer patients. V sheds 3 bases and J sheds 7 bases, leaving 19 bases between their ends. The CDR3 contains 15 residues, cysteine and phenylalanine counted. CDR3 DNA only is kept here, 45 bases in frame from base 1. Taken from the germline V gene, the CDR1 and CDR2 loops are SGDLS and YYNGEE. The sequencing machine was an Illumina HiSeq 2000. TCR beta chain libraries were generated by multiplex PCR amplification. The amplified TCR beta chain products were analyzed by high-throughput sequencing. The raw public data were reprocessed by TCRdb itself: fastp quality trimming at Q25, MiXCR clonotype calling, in-frame beta chains only. Each CDR3 protein gets just one entry, which takes the most common genes and DNA from the rows behind it. Present in this sample are 120,000 to 150,000 distinct CDR3 sequences, over 25% of which were seen just once. Of the sample, roughly 2.2% is held by the ten largest clones.

The sequence derives from a female donor with breast cancer. Some clones in this sample may be carry-over from other donors' samples. This receptor chain uses TRBV9 and TRBJ1-2, with the D gene not clear enough to name. What was sequenced was axillary lymph node tissue. The CDR3 region reads CASSGWQADLSGYTF. The base sequence is TGTGCCAGCAGCGGGTGGCAGGCAGATCTGTCTGGCTACACCTTC.